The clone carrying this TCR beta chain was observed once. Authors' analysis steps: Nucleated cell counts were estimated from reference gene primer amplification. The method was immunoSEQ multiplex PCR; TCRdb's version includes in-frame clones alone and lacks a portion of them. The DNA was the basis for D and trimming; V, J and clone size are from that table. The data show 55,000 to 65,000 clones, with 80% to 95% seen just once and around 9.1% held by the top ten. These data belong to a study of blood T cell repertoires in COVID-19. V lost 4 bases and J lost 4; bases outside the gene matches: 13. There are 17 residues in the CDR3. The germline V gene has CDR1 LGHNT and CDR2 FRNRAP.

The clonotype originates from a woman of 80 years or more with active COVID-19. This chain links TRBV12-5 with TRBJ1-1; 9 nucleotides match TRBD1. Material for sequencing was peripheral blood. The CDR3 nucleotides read TGTGCTAGTGGTTCCAACTCCGGGACAGGGCGGGGCACTGAAGCTTTCTTT. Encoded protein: CASGSNSGTGRGTEAFF.